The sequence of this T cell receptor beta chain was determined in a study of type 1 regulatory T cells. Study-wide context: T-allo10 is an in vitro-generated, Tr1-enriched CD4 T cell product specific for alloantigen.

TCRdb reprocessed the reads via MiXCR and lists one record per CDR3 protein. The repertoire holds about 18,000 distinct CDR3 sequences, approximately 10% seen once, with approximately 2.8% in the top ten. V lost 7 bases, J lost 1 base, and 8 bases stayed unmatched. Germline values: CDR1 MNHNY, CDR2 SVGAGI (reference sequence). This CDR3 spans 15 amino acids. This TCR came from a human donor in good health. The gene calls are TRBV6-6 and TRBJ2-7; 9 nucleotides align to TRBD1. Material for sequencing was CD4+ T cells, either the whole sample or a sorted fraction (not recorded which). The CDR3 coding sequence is TGTGCCAGCACCCAAGGGACAGGGAAGTCCTACGAGCAGTACTTC. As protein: CASTQGTGKSYEQYF.